Below, 14 T cell receptor beta chains from the same sample are listed, as sequenced in a study of T cells in Graves' hyperthyroidism and ophthalmopathy. Amplified regions were TCR beta CDR3 sequences from RNA transcripts. In the first-round RT-PCR of the TCR CDR3, the HTBI primer set was used. Each CDR3 protein gets one entry after TCRdb re-called the multiplex PCR reads with MiXCR. Among about 620,000 distinct CDR3 sequences, about 17% were seen once, and the ten largest hold around 3.9%. Input material: blood. The source is a woman in her twenties or thirties with Graves' hyperthyroidism.

In this sample, this clonotype turned up many times. V and J are TRBV7-8 and TRBJ2-3, with D tentatively TRBD2 (5 bases). The CDR3 sequence is 17 residues long. Germline V gives CDR1 SGHVS, CDR2 FQNEAQ. Trimming took 1 base from V and 5 from J, leaving 19 bases between them. In DNA form, the CDR3 reads TGTGCCAGCAGCTTAGTCCACGGGGTTTACGGGAAAGATACGCAGTATTTT. This encodes CASSLVHGVYGKDTQYF.

This clonotype was observed many times. This rearrangement joins TRBV28 to TRBJ1-2; 10 bases map to TRBD1. Germline lookup yields CDR1 MDHEN and CDR2 SYDVKM. The CDR3 loop spans 14 amino acids. V lost 5 bases, J lost 6 bases, and 6 bases stayed unmatched. The CDR3 DNA reads TGTGCCAGCAGTACCACCGGGACAGGGGATGGCTACACCTTC. Amino acids: CASSTTGTGDGYTF.

This clonotype was observed at least ten times. The chain has TRBV12-3 or TRBV12-4 and TRBJ1-5, with D perhaps matching TRBD1 (5 bases). V dropped 3 bases and J dropped 6 bases, with 9 bases sitting between them. CDR3 length: 13 amino acids. DNA of the CDR3: TGTGCCAGCAGTTTTGCAGGGCTTCAGCCCCAGCATTTT. It codes for CASSFAGLQPQHF.

This clonotype occurred many times. CDR3 sequence (DNA): TGTGCCAGCAGTCGTGAGGGCCCAGCGTACGAGCAGTACTTC. Residues: CASSREGPAYEQYF. This rearrangement joins TRBV11-2 to TRBJ2-7; perhaps TRBD2 as D (5 bases). The V end was cut by 6 bases, the J end by 4 bases, with 16 bases between. The germline CDR1 and CDR2 sequences are SGHAT and FQNNGV. This CDR3 is built from 14 residues. Supplemented by reference TRBV11-2 and TRBJ2-7, the full variable domain reads EAGVAQSPRYKIIEKRQSVAFWCNPISGHATLYWYQQILGQGPKLLIQFQNNGVVDDSQLPKDRFSAERLKGVDSTLKIQPAKLEDSAVYLCASSREGPAYEQYFGPGTRLTVT.

The V call is TRBV15, the J call TRBJ2-4, with D maybe TRBD1 (5 bases). V was shortened by 1 base and J by 3 bases, with 7 bases between the two germline ends. This CDR3 is built from 14 residues. CDR1 and CDR2 from the germline V gene are LNHNV and YYDKDF (reference sequence). The CDR3 DNA sequence: TGTGCCACCAGCAGAGTGGACAACAAAAACATTCAGTACTTC. Translation: CATSRVDNKNIQYF.

This clonotype was observed at least ten times. The chain carries TRBV28 and TRBJ1-2; TRBD1 agrees at 8 bases. Losses at the gene ends were 7 bases for V and 2 bases for J; bases not matched to a gene: 6. The CDR3 runs 14 residues. Germline CDR1 reads MDHEN; CDR2 reads SYDVKM. CDR3 loop: CASTRTGRNYGYTF. For the CDR3, the DNA is TGTGCCAGCACCCGGACAGGGAGGAACTATGGCTACACCTTC.

This sequence joins TRBV6-1 and TRBJ2-7; perhaps TRBD2 as D (6 bases). Germline V gene lookup returns CDR1 MNHNS and CDR2 SASEGT. The CDR3 sequence is 12 residues long. Deletions cut 8 bases from V and 0 bases from J, with 8 bases between. In nucleotides, the CDR3 is TGTGCCAGCGGGGACTCCTCCTACGAGCAGTACTTC. Its protein product is CASGDSSYEQYF.

There are many counts of this clonotype. The chain has TRBV7-8 and TRBJ2-1; D not resolved. Per the germline V gene, CDR1 is SGHVS and CDR2 is FQNEAQ. The CDR3 loop spans 14 amino acids. Between the trimmed V and J ends, which lost 5 bases and 4 bases, there was a span of 12 bases. The CDR3 sequence: CASSPVRVYNEQFF. In nucleotides, the CDR3 is TGTGCCAGCAGCCCCGTACGGGTTTACAATGAGCAGTTCTTC.

Many counts were recorded for this clonotype. This chain uses TRBV20-1 with TRBJ2-7, with a tentative D call TRBD2 (6 bases). The CDR3 runs 12 residues. The germline gives CDR1 DFQATT, CDR2 SNEGSKA (reference sequence). With 6 bases removed from V and 5 bases from J, the gap between germline ends came to 14 bases. CDR3 DNA: TGCAGTGCGGTACGTGCGGGGAACGAGCAGTACTTC. Translating gives CSAVRAGNEQYF.

This clonotype appeared many times. CDR3 in DNA: TGCAGTGCTAGAGAGGGTCCAGCCTCGAACACTGAAGCTTTCTTT. Its protein product is CSAREGPASNTEAFF. This chain joins TRBV20-1 and TRBJ1-1; D is unresolved. The V end was cut by 0 bases, the J end by 1 base, with 12 bases between. Germline-derived CDR1 and CDR2 are DFQATT and SNEGSKA (reference sequence). The CDR3 covers 15 residues.

The chain carries TRBV10-2 and TRBJ2-7; TRBD2 agrees at 14 bases. V lost 6 bases and J lost 6; bases outside the gene matches: 4. CDR3 size: 14 residues. Germline values: CDR1 WSHSY, CDR2 SAAADI. The CDR3 region has the DNA TGCGCCAGCAGGACGGGACTAGCGGGAGTCGAGCAGTACTTC. Encoded protein: CASRTGLAGVEQYF.

The chain has TRBV6-2 or TRBV6-3 and TRBJ1-2; possibly TRBD1 for D (6 bases). V dropped 0 bases and J dropped 4 bases, with 12 bases sitting between them. Per the germline V gene, CDR1 is MNHEY and CDR2 is SVGEGT. The CDR3 is made up of 15 amino acids. Here the CDR3 DNA reads TGTGCCAGCAGTTACTCGGGGGCAGGCAGCTATGGCTACACCTTC. The encoded protein is CASSYSGAGSYGYTF.

This clonotype was counted many times. The chain uses TRBV12-3 or TRBV12-4 and TRBJ2-5; 7 bases are a match to TRBD2. CDR3 length: 12 amino acids. The V gene end was trimmed by 3 bases and the J gene end by 7 bases; junction bases not matched to a gene: 2. CDR3 nucleotide sequence: TGTGCCAGCAGTTTTGGGGAGGGGACCCAGTACTTC. Translation gives CASSFGEGTQYF.

This clonotype was recorded many times. The chain has TRBV11-1 and TRBJ2-1, with a tentative D call TRBD1 (6 bases). Germline CDR1 and CDR2: SGHAT and FQDESV (reference sequence). The CDR3 covers 16 residues. Trimming shortened V by 4 bases and J by 6 bases, and 19 bases separated the two germline ends. The CDR3 spells CASSSGQSRASNEQFF. Here the CDR3 DNA reads TGTGCCAGCAGCTCAGGACAGAGTAGAGCTTCCAATGAGCAGTTCTTC.